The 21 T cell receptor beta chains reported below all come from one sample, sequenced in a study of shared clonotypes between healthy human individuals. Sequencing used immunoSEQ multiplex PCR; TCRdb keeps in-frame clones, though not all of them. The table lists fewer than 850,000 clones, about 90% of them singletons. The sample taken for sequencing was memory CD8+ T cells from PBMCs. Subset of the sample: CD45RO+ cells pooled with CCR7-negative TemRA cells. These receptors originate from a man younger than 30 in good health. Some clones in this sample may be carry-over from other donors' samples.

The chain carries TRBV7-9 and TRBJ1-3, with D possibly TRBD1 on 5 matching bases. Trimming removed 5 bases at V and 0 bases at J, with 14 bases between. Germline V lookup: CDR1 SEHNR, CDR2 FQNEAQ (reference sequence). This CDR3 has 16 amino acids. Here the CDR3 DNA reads TGTGCCAGCAGCCCGGGGCCTGCCGGCTCTGGAAACACCATATATTTT. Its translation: CASSPGPAGSGNTIYF.

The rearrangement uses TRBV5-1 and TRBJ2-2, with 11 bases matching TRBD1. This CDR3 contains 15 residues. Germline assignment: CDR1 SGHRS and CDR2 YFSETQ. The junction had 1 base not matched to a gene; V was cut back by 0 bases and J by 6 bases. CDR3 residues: CASSLAGQGAGELFF. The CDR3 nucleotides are TGCGCCAGCAGCTTGGCGGGACAGGGGGCCGGGGAGCTGTTTTTT.

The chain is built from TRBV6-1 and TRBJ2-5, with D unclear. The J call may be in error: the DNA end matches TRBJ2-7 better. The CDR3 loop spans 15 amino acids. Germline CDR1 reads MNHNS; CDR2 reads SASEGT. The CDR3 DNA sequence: TGTGCCAGCAGTGAAGTGGGCAGTCCCTTTTACGAGCAGTACTTC. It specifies CASSEVGSPFYEQYF.

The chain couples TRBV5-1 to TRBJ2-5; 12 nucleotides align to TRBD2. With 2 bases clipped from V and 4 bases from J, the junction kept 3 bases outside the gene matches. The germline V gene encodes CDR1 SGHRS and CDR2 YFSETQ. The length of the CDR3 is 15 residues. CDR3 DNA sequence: TGCGCCAGCAGCTTTGGACTAGCGGGACGAGAGACCCAGTACTTC. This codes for CASSFGLAGRETQYF.

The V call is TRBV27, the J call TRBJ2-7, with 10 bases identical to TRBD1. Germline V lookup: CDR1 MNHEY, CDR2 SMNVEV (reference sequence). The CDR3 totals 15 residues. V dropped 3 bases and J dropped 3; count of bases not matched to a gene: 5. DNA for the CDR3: TGTGCCAGCAGTTTGATTGGGACAGGGGTCTACGAGCAGTACTTC. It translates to CASSLIGTGVYEQYF.

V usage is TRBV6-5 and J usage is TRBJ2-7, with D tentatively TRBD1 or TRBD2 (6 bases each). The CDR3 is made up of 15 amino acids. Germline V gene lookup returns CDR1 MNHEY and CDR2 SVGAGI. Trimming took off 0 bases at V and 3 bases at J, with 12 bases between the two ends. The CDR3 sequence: CASSYSRRGDYEQYF. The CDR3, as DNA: TGTGCCAGCAGTTACTCGAGAAGGGGGGACTACGAGCAGTACTTC.

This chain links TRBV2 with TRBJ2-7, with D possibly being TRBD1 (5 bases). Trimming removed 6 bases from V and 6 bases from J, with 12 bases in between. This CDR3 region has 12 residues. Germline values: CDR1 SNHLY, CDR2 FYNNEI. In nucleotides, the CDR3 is TGTGCCAGCAGCGCAGGGTTGTTCGAGCAGTACTTC. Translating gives CASSAGLFEQYF.

This CDR3 reads CASSLLLRGTDTQYF. CDR3 DNA sequence: TGCGCCAGCAGCTTGTTACTCAGGGGCACAGATACGCAGTATTTT. The chain carries TRBV5-1 and TRBJ2-3, with a possible D match to TRBD1 (5 bases). V lost 1 base and J 1 base, leaving 10 bases between the germline ends. The germline CDR1 and CDR2 sequences are SGHRS and YFSETQ. The CDR3 spans 15 residues.

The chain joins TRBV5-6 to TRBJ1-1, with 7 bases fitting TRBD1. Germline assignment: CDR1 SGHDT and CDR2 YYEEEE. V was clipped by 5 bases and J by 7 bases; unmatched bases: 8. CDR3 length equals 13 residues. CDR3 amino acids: CASSYIRDSEAFF. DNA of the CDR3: TGTGCCAGCAGTTACATTAGGGACAGTGAAGCTTTCTTT.

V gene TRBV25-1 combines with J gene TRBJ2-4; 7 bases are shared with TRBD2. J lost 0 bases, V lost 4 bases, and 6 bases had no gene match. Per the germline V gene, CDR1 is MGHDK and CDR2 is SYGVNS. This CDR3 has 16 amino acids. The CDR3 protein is CASSGREGLAKNIQYF. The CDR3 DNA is TGTGCCAGCAGTGGGAGGGAGGGATTAGCCAAAAACATTCAGTACTTC.

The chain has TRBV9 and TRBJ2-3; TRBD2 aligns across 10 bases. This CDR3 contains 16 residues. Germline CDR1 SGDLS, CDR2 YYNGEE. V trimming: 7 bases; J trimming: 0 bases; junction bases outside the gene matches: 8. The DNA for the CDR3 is TGTGCCAGCGGGGGGAGCGGGAGGGAGAGCACAGATACGCAGTATTTT. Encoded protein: CASGGSGRESTDTQYF.

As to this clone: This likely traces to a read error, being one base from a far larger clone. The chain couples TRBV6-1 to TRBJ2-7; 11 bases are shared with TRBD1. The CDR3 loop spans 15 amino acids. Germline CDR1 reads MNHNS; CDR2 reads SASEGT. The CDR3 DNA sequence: TGTGCCGGCAGTGCCGGGACAGGGGGCTCCTACGAGCAGTACTTC. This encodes CAGSAGTGGSYEQYF.

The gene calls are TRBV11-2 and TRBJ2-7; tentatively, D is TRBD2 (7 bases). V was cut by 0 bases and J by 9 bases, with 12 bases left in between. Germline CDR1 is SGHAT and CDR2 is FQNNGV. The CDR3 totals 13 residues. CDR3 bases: TGTGCCAGCAGCTTAGATGTAGGGGGGGCGCAGTACTTC. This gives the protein CASSLDVGGAQYF.

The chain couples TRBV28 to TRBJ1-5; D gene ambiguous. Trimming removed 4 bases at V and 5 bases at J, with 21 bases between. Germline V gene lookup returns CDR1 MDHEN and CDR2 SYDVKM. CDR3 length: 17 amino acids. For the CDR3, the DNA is TGTGCCAGCAGTTCCCTAATAGGGAGGATACTCGATCAGCCCCAGCATTTT. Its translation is CASSSLIGRILDQPQHF.

CDR3 coding DNA: TGCAGCGTTGAGTTCCCTAGCGGGATCTACGAGCAGTACTTC. It specifies CSVEFPSGIYEQYF. This sequence joins TRBV29-1 and TRBJ2-7, with TRBD2 matching over 9 bases. Losses at the gene ends were 3 bases for V and 3 bases for J; bases not matched to a gene: 6. Germline V lookup: CDR1 SQVTM, CDR2 ANQGSEA. The CDR3 spans 14 residues.

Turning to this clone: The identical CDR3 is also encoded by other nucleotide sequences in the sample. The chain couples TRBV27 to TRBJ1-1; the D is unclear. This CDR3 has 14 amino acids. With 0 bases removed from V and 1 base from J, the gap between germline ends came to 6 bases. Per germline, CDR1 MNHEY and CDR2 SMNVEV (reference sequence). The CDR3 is CASSLSGPNTEAFF. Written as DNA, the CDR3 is TGTGCCAGCAGTTTATCAGGACCGAACACTGAAGCTTTCTTT.

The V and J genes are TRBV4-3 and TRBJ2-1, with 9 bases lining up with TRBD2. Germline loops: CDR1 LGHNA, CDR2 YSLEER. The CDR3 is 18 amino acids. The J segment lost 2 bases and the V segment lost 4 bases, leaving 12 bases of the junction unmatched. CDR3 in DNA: TGCGCCAGCAGCCCGACCAGCGGGAGGATCGGACCCTACAATGAGCAGTTCTTC. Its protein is CASSPTSGRIGPYNEQFF.

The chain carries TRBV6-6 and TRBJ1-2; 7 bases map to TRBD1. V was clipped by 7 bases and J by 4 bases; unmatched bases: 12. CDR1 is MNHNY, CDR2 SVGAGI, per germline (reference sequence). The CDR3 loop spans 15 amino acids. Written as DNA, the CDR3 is TGTGCCAGCACCTTAGACCGGGACAGCACCTATGGCTACACCTTC. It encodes CASTLDRDSTYGYTF.

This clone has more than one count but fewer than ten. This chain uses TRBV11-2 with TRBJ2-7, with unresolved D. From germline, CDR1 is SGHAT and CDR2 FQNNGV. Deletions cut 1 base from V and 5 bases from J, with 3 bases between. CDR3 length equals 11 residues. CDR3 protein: CASSLANEQYF. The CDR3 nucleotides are TGTGCCAGCAGCTTAGCGAACGAGCAGTACTTC.

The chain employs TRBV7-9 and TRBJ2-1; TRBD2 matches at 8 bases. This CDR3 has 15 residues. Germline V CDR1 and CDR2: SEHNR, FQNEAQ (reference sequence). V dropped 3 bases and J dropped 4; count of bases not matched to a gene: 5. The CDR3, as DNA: TGTGCCAGCAGCTTTGCAGCGGGAGTATACAATGAGCAGTTCTTC. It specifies CASSFAAGVYNEQFF.

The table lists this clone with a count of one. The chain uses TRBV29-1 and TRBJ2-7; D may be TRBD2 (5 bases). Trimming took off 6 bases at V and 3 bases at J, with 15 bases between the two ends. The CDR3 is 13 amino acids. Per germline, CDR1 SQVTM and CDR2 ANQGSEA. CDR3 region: CSVLKEGIYEQYF. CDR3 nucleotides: TGCAGCGTCTTGAAAGAGGGAATCTACGAGCAGTACTTC.